This TCR beta chain stems from a study of blood T cell repertoires in COVID-19. Study in general: Some COVID-19 samples were acute and others convalescent; all came from the United States, Italy and Spain.

The CDR3 has 12 amino acids. Germline V lookup: CDR1 SGHNT, CDR2 YYREEE (reference sequence). The V and J ends lost 4 bases and 1 base respectively, with 5 bases between them. The assay was immunoSEQ multiplex PCR, and TCRdb's table has in-frame clones only and misses some. The sample consists of 200,000 to 300,000 clones, approximately 86% of them appearing once. The rearrangement uses TRBV5-4 and TRBJ1-1; D not resolved. The TCR sequence derives from a human donor in a cohort sampled during active COVID-19. The sequencing input was peripheral blood. The CDR3 DNA follows: TGTGCCAGCAGCCCACAGAACACTGAAGCTTTCTTT. It codes for CASSPQNTEAFF. The full variable domain, with the rest looked up from reference TRBV5-4 and TRBJ1-1, is ETGVTQSPTHLIKTRGQQVTLRCSSQSGHNTVSWYQQALGQGPQFIFQYYREEENGRGNFPPRFSGLQFPNYSSELNVNALELDDSALYLCASSPQNTEAFFGQGTRLTVV.